Each of the 19 T cell receptor beta chains below was sequenced from the same sample in a study of T-cell memory formation after mild COVID-19. One entry per CDR3 protein, called by TCRdb with MiXCR from the 5' RACE reads. The sample has a few hundred thousand distinct CDR3 sequences, around 15% seen once. The sequencing sample was made of PBMCs or a T cell subset sorted from them (not recorded which). These receptor sequences come from a man aged 18 to 35 who had mild COVID-19 (a few samples of this study predate the infection). Cell type and time point are not known.

This clonotype was detected many times. The chain links TRBV6-5 to TRBJ2-3; D ambiguous. CDR1 MNHEY and CDR2 SVGAGI come from the germline V gene. CDR3 size: 13 residues. V lost 7 bases, J lost 1 base, and 9 bases lay in between. Written as DNA, the CDR3 is TGTGCCAGCATCGGGTGGGGCACAGATACGCAGTATTTT. The encoded protein is CASIGWGTDTQYF.

The chain employs TRBV24-1 and TRBJ2-2, with no clear D. Germline loops: CDR1 KGHDR, CDR2 SFDVKD. The CDR3 length is 13 residues. The germline V and J ends were trimmed by 5 bases and 4 bases, with 7 bases remaining between them. The CDR3 region is CATSGRSTGELFF. For the CDR3, the DNA is TGTGCCACCAGTGGCCGCAGCACCGGGGAGCTGTTTTTT.

This clonotype was seen a few times. The J gene is TRBJ1-4, the V gene TRBV20-1; a weak D match, TRBD1 (6 bases). V lost 6 bases and J 7 bases, leaving 12 bases between the germline ends. The CDR3 contains 12 residues. Per the germline V gene, CDR1 is DFQATT and CDR2 is SNEGSKA (reference sequence). The DNA of the CDR3 is TGCAGTGCCGAGAGGGGGGGTGAAAAACTGTTTTTT. Amino acids: CSAERGGEKLFF.

This clonotype was seen only a few times. This chain links TRBV6-6 with TRBJ2-5; D call uncertain. From germline, CDR1 is MNHNY and CDR2 SVGAGI (reference sequence). The CDR3 extends over 14 amino acids. V gave up 2 bases and J gave up 1 base, with 8 bases separating them. The CDR3 reads CASSYSRVQETQYF. The CDR3 coding sequence is TGTGCCAGCAGTTACAGCCGGGTCCAAGAGACCCAGTACTTC.

This CDR3 is CASSTESWAFF. CDR3 bases: TGTGCCAGCAGTACGGAAAGCTGGGCTTTCTTT. The chain uses TRBV28 and TRBJ1-1; the D is unclear. Trimming took off 5 bases at V and 11 bases at J, with 12 bases between the two ends. CDR1 is MDHEN, CDR2 SYDVKM, per germline. The CDR3 is 11 residues long.

The gene calls are TRBV24-1 and TRBJ2-1, with a possible D match to TRBD1 (5 bases). Germline-derived CDR1 and CDR2 are KGHDR and SFDVKD. The CDR3 contains 12 residues. Trimming took 4 bases from V and 10 from J, leaving 10 bases between them. The CDR3: CATSEGPREQFF. CDR3 coding DNA: TGTGCCACCAGTGAGGGGCCACGGGAGCAGTTCTTC.

This clonotype was recorded a few times. The V gene is TRBV24-1, the J gene TRBJ1-2; D uncertain. The CDR3 is 12 amino acids. V was clipped by 4 bases and J by 8 bases, with 10 bases between them. The germline CDR1 and CDR2 sequences are KGHDR and SFDVKD. CDR3: CATSDPFEGYTF. CDR3 coding DNA: TGTGCCACCAGTGACCCTTTCGAAGGCTACACCTTC.

The chain carries TRBV12-3 or TRBV12-4 and TRBJ1-4, with D uncertain. There are 13 residues in the CDR3. Trimming pared 3 bases from V and 4 bases from J, leaving 6 bases between. CDR3 DNA: TGTGCCAGCAGTTTTCTGGGTAATGAAAAACTGTTTTTT. This sequence encodes CASSFLGNEKLFF.

This clonotype was detected a few times. The chain recombines TRBV20-1 with TRBJ2-5, with 7 bases aligning to TRBD2. This CDR3 has 16 amino acids. With V trimmed by 0 bases and J by 5 bases, 12 bases remained unmatched. Germline CDR1 is DFQATT and CDR2 is SNEGSKA (reference sequence). DNA for the CDR3: TGCAGTGCTAGAGATATTCGGGATTTAGCGGGCGAGACCCAGTACTTC. Translated, it gives CSARDIRDLAGETQYF.

The chain employs TRBV28 and TRBJ2-1; maybe TRBD1 (6 bases). CDR1 and CDR2 (germline): MDHEN, SYDVKM. This CDR3 contains 12 residues. Trimming took off 1 base at V and 15 bases at J, with 13 bases between the two ends. The CDR3 bases are TGTGCCAGCAGTTTATCGACAGGTGGCCCGTTCTTC. Protein: CASSLSTGGPFF.

The chain links TRBV6-5 to TRBJ1-1, with D uncertain. The length of the CDR3 is 15 residues. Per the germline V gene, CDR1 is MNHEY and CDR2 is SVGAGI. The ends were cut back, 2 bases at V and 1 base at J, with 11 bases in the middle. This chain's CDR3 is CASSYGSQPNTEAFF. The CDR3 region has the DNA TGTGCCAGCAGTTACGGTTCGCAGCCGAACACTGAAGCTTTCTTT.

This clonotype was seen a handful of times. This rearrangement joins TRBV20-1 to TRBJ1-5; D not resolved. Germline-derived CDR1 and CDR2 are DFQATT and SNEGSKA (reference sequence). V lost 4 bases, J lost 7 bases, and 17 bases lay in between. This CDR3 region has 14 residues. CDR3 sequence reads: CSAILPGNPQPQHF. In DNA form, the CDR3 reads TGCAGTGCTATCCTACCGGGGAACCCACAGCCCCAGCATTTT.

V is TRBV6-5 and J is TRBJ1-4; 9 bases agree with TRBD1. The CDR3 has 17 amino acids. CDR1 is MNHEY, CDR2 SVGAGI, per germline. The V segment lost 1 base and the J segment 10 bases; nucleotides outside the gene matches: 13. The CDR3 spells CASSYFRPGQGLVKLFF. In nucleotides, the CDR3 is TGTGCCAGCAGTTACTTTAGACCGGGACAGGGTCTCGTAAAACTGTTTTTT.

This clonotype has just a few counts. CDR3 coding DNA: TGTGCCACCAAGGGACTAGCAAACACCGGGGAGCTGTTTTTT. It is translated as CATKGLANTGELFF. The J gene is TRBJ2-2, the V gene TRBV15; TRBD2 aligns across 9 bases. V shed 7 bases and J 2 bases; nucleotides not matched to a gene: 2. The CDR3 spans 14 residues. In germline, CDR1 is LNHNV, CDR2 YYDKDF (reference sequence).

This clonotype was detected only a few times. The V gene is TRBV6-2 or TRBV6-3, the J gene TRBJ1-1; D is ambiguous. From germline, CDR1 is MNHEY and CDR2 SVGEGT. V was pared by 1 base and J by 1 base, with 4 bases between. The CDR3 spans 13 residues. The CDR3 DNA follows: TGTGCCAGCAGTTACTGGGGGAACACTGAAGCTTTCTTT. Translation gives CASSYWGNTEAFF.

Many counts were recorded for this clonotype. The V and J genes are TRBV4-1 and TRBJ2-3; D not certain. CDR1 MGHRA and CDR2 YSYEKL come from the germline V gene. The CDR3 runs to 16 residues. V was cut by 0 bases and J by 6 bases, with 16 bases left in between. CDR3 sequence: CASSQDPPPNVDTQYF. CDR3 nucleotide sequence: TGCGCCAGCAGCCAAGATCCCCCACCAAACGTTGATACGCAGTATTTT.

The V call is TRBV6-5, the J call TRBJ1-2, with a possible D match to TRBD1 (6 bases). V was shortened by 5 bases and J by 8 bases, with 21 bases between the two germline ends. The germline V gene has CDR1 MNHEY and CDR2 SVGAGI. This CDR3 has 15 residues. The CDR3 reads CASSEPDRTVTGYTF. CDR3 in DNA: TGTGCCAGCAGTGAACCGGACCGGACAGTTACCGGCTACACCTTC.

The chain links TRBV12-3 or TRBV12-4 to TRBJ1-5, with D maybe TRBD1 (5 bases). The V end lost 3 bases, the J end lost 9 bases, and 9 bases lay between the germline ends. The CDR3 has 12 residues. This CDR3 is CASSLGERPQHF. CDR3 bases: TGTGCCAGCAGTTTGGGGGAAAGGCCCCAGCATTTT.

This chain links TRBV11-2 with TRBJ2-7, with 11 positions matching TRBD2. The CDR3 covers 16 residues. Germline CDR1 is SGHAT and CDR2 is FQNNGV. The J segment lost 4 bases and the V segment lost 4 bases, leaving 9 bases of the junction unmatched. CDR3 residues: CASSSLTSGAWYEQYV. The CDR3 nucleotides are TGTGCCAGCAGCTCCTTGACTAGCGGGGCTTGGTACGAGCAGTACGTC.